This T cell receptor (beta chain) is drawn from a study of T cells in localized non-small cell lung cancer. Study-level results: Owing to sequencing of a solitary tumor region, heterogeneity cannot be discounted. Among blood samples, higher T cell density accompanied longer overall survival. Median detection of top 100 tumor clones in adjacent lung was roughly 61 clones.

This clone appeared a single time. Its target is unknown. The V gene end was trimmed by 4 bases and the J gene end by 8 bases; junction bases not matched to a gene: 8. From germline, CDR1 is SGHTA and CDR2 FQGNSA. This CDR3 comprises 14 residues. Assay used: immunoSEQ multiplex PCR; TCRdb lists only in-frame clones, some missing. The sample comprises more than 45,000 clones, around 86% of which are singletons, and 18% rests with the top ten. The sequence was collected from a male donor aged 60 or older with stage III squamous cell lung carcinoma. This rearrangement joins TRBV7-2 to TRBJ1-2; 9 nucleotides line up with TRBD1. Source: peripheral blood, taken before any cancer treatment. In nucleotides, the CDR3 is TGTGCCAGCAGCTCAAACGGACAGGGGCTCGGCTACACCTTC. The encoded protein is CASSSNGQGLGYTF.